This T cell receptor beta chain stems from a study of T cells in Graves' hyperthyroidism and ophthalmopathy. Study as a whole: Specimen type is peripheral blood, collected at initial diagnosis prior to any treatment.

The CDR3 has 14 amino acids. V lost 5 bases, J lost 0 bases, and 2 bases stayed unmatched. In germline, CDR1 is SGDLS, CDR2 YYNGEE. This clonotype was observed at least ten times. The TCR beta CDR3 regions underwent amplification using RNA transcripts as the source. During a first-round RT-PCR of the TCR CDR3, the HTBI primer set was used. MiXCR was run by TCRdb on the multiplex PCR reads, yielding one entry per CDR3 protein. This sample carries about 500,000 distinct CDR3 sequences, 16% of them seen once, and the ten largest clones take approximately 18%. The clonotype comes from a young woman with Graves' hyperthyroidism. The V gene is TRBV9, the J gene TRBJ1-3; 7 positions agree with TRBD1. Input material: blood. CDR3 protein: CASSSGGSGNTIYF. The CDR3 region has the DNA TGTGCCAGCAGTTCAGGGGGCTCTGGAAACACCATATATTTT.